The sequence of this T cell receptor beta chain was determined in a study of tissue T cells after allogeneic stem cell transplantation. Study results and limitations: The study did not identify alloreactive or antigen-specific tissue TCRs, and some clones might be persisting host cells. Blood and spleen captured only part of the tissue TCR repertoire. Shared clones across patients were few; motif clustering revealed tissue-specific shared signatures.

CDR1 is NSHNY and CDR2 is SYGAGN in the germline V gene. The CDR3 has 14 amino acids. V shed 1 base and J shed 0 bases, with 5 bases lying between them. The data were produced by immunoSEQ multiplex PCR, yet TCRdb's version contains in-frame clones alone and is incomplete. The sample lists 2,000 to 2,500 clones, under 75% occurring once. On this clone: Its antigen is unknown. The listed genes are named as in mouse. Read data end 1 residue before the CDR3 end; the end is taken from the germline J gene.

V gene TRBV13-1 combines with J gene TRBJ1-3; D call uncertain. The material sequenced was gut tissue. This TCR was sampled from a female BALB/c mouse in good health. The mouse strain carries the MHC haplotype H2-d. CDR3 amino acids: CASSDRVSGNTLYF. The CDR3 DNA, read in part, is TGTGCCAGCAGTGATAGAGTTTCTGGAAATACGCTCTAT.